This TCR beta chain was retrieved from a study of shared clonotypes between healthy human individuals. Per germline, CDR1 SQVTM and CDR2 ANQGSEA. V was trimmed by 4 bases and J by 3 bases, leaving 13 bases between them. The CDR3 consists of 15 residues. General study results and limits: There were few donors, and this limited the genetic and exposure-history diversity represented.

Sequencing used immunoSEQ multiplex PCR; TCRdb keeps in-frame clones, though not all of them. The sample has 2 million or so clones; 90% to 95% are singletons. In regard to this clone: Its target is unknown.

The specimen was naive CD4+ T cells sorted from blood. Subset denoted: CD45RA+ positively selected. The genes are TRBV29-1 and TRBJ2-6; either TRBD1 or TRBD2 may supply D (5 bases each). This clonotype originated in a man between 18 and 35 years old in good health. CDR3 in amino acids: CSVVLGVGGANVLTF. The CDR3 DNA reads as TGCAGCGTTGTATTGGGGGTAGGTGGGGCCAACGTCCTGACTTTC.